This is a list of T cell receptor beta chains from one sample in a study of blood T cell repertoires in COVID-19. Profiled with immunoSEQ multiplex PCR; TCRdb holds only in-frame clones, not every one. The table records around 50,000 clones, 70% to 90% of them present only once. Sequenced: peripheral blood. The receptors were sampled from a human donor in a cohort sampled during active COVID-19. Both conserved end residues are part of each CDR3. D genes are given only for firm matches.

NA	TRBV11-2	TRBJ1-1	TGTGCCAGCAGCTTCGGACAGTTAAACACTGAAGCTTTCTTT	CASSFGQLNTEAFF
NA	TRBV12-3/TRBV12-4	TRBJ1-3	TGTGCCAGCAGAGCCTCAGGGTTAGACACCATATATTTT	CASRASGLDTIYF
TRBD1	TRBV19	TRBJ1-1	TGTGCCAGTAGTATAAATCCAGGGGGCAGAACTGAAGCTTTCTTT	CASSINPGGRTEAFF
NA	TRBV5-3	TRBJ2-1	TGTGCCAGAAGCTCCCTGTCGAGGTTCTCCTACAATGAGCAGTTCTTC	CARSSLSRFSYNEQFF
TRBD2	TRBV6-6	TRBJ2-7	TGTGCCAGCAGTCGCAAACTAAGCGGGGGAAGCTCCTACGAGCAGTACTTC	CASSRKLSGGSSYEQYF
TRBD1	TRBV6-6	TRBJ2-3	TGTGCCAGCAGTTTTGAGGGGGCGAGGAGCACAGATACGCAGTATTTT	CASSFEGARSTDTQYF
TRBD2	TRBV19	TRBJ2-2	TGTGCCAGTAGTACTTCCGGACTAGCCCCCGGGGAGCTGTTTTTT	CASSTSGLAPGELFF
NA	TRBV13	TRBJ2-3	TGTGCCAGCAGTCTCGGGGCAGGGGCCAACACAGATACGCAGTATTTT	CASSLGAGANTDTQYF
TRBD1	TRBV3-1/TRBV3-2	TRBJ2-7	TGTGCCAGCAGCCAAGGATGGGGACAGTTGCCCTACGAGCAGTACTTC	CASSQGWGQLPYEQYF
TRBD1	TRBV28	TRBJ1-4	TGTGCCAGCAGTACCCGAGGGGGACAGGGGGCGAGTAATGAAAAACTGTTTTTT	CASSTRGGQGASNEKLFF
NA	TRBV3-1/TRBV3-2	TRBJ2-2	TGTGCCAGCAGCCGGGGCGGGAACACCGGGGAGCTGTTTTTT	CASSRGGNTGELFF
TRBD2	TRBV2	TRBJ2-3	TGTGCCAGCAGCCTGAGGAACCCGCGGGGGGCCACAGATACGCAGTATTTT	CASSLRNPRGATDTQYF
TRBD2	TRBV19	TRBJ2-5	TGTGCCAGTAGTAGGTGGGGGGGAATTCAAGAGACCCAGTACTTC	CASSRWGGIQETQYF